The 10 T cell receptor beta chains listed next were all sequenced from one sample in a study of shared T cell receptors in the human thymus. TCRdb keeps only in-frame clones here, not all; method: immunoSEQ multiplex PCR. The sample lists about 660,000 clones, over 75% seen once, with over 0.008% in the top ten. This sample was also put to use in a study of human thymus T cells.

Sequencing input: thymocytes. These receptors were obtained from a boy under three years old with a congenital heart defect.

The gene calls are TRBV6-5 and TRBJ2-7; the D gene is possibly TRBD1 (5 bases). Trimming left V 0 bases short and J 2 bases short, with 14 bases between. The CDR3 spans 16 residues. Germline-derived CDR1 and CDR2 are MNHEY and SVGAGI. CDR3 amino acids: CASSYSGGARAYEQYF. The CDR3 DNA sequence: TGTGCCAGCAGTTACTCGGGTGGGGCCAGGGCCTACGAGCAGTACTTC.

The gene calls are TRBV5-1 and TRBJ2-3; D unclear. From germline, CDR1 is SGHRS and CDR2 YFSETQ. The CDR3 sequence is 15 residues long. With 0 bases removed from V and 1 base from J, the gap between germline ends came to 9 bases. CDR3 bases: TGCGCCAGCAGCTTGGGAGGCAAGGGCACAGATACGCAGTATTTT. Translated: CASSLGGKGTDTQYF.

The J gene is TRBJ2-7, the V gene TRBV7-6; D ambiguous. V lost 2 bases and J 1 base, leaving 9 bases between the germline ends. CDR3 length: 14 amino acids. Germline CDR1 reads SGHVS; CDR2 reads FNYEAQ. This chain's CDR3 is CASSLSRLSYEQYF. The CDR3 bases are TGTGCCAGCAGCTTATCACGGTTATCCTACGAGCAGTACTTC.

The chain joins TRBV2 to TRBJ2-4; 11 nucleotides align to TRBD1. This CDR3 is 14 amino acids long. The germline gives CDR1 SNHLY, CDR2 FYNNEI. Trimming at V came to 8 bases and at J to 7 bases, leaving 7 bases not matched to a gene. The CDR3 loop is CASLGQGALNIQYF. The CDR3 nucleotides read TGTGCCAGCCTCGGACAGGGGGCTTTGAACATTCAGTACTTC.

This rearrangement joins TRBV5-1 to TRBJ1-1; 7 bases line up with TRBD1. Losses at the gene ends were 3 bases for V and 1 base for J; bases not matched to a gene: 6. Per the germline V gene, CDR1 is SGHRS and CDR2 is YFSETQ. This CDR3 comprises 15 residues. CDR3: CASSSYRGENTEAFF. The CDR3 nucleotides read TGCGCCAGCAGCTCGTACAGGGGAGAGAACACTGAAGCTTTCTTT. Filled out from reference TRBV5-1 and TRBJ1-1, the complete variable domain reads KAGVTQTPRYLIKTRGQQVTLSCSPISGHRSVSWYQQTPGQGLQFLFEYFSETQRNKGNFPGRFSGRQFSNSRSEMNVSTLELGDSALYLCASSSYRGENTEAFFGQGTRLTVV.

Notes on this clone: At one boundary the junction diverges from the germline segment, which might be a read error. This chain connects TRBV11-2 to TRBJ2-7, with D possibly TRBD1 on 7 matching bases. Looked up from germline, CDR1 is SGHAT and CDR2 is FQNNGV. The length of the CDR3 is 13 residues. The CDR3, as DNA: TGTGCCAGCAGCTTAGATCGGGGGACAGAGGTGTTCTTC. This translates into CASSLDRGTEVFF. The full variable domain, completed using reference TRBV11-2 and TRBJ2-7, is EAGVAQSPRYKIIEKRQSVAFWCNPISGHATLYWYQQILGQGPKLLIQFQNNGVVDDSQLPKDRFSAERLKGVDSTLKIQPAKLEDSAVYLCASSLDRGTEVFFGPGTRLTVT.

This clone was observed a handful of times. The V and J genes are TRBV18 and TRBJ1-3; D might be TRBD1 (5 bases). Looked up from germline, CDR1 is KGHSH and CDR2 is LQKENI. This CDR3 has 13 residues. V lost 8 bases and J lost 4, with 12 bases in between. The CDR3 loop is CASQGLWGNTIYF. The CDR3 DNA is TGTGCCAGCCAGGGCCTCTGGGGAAACACCATATATTTT.

This clone has more than one count but fewer than ten. CDR3 in amino acids: CASSTRTSGKLYEQYF. CDR3 DNA sequence: TGTGCCAGTAGTACCAGGACTAGCGGGAAACTCTACGAGCAGTACTTC. The chain couples TRBV19 to TRBJ2-7; TRBD2 aligns across 12 bases. CDR3 length: 16 residues. Germline CDR1 is LNHDA and CDR2 is SQIVND (reference sequence). After removal of 4 bases from V and 3 bases from J, the junction contained 7 bases not matched to a gene.

V usage is TRBV6-1 and J usage is TRBJ2-4, with 8 nucleotides matching TRBD2. Trimming removed 3 bases from V and 0 bases from J; junction bases left unmatched: 4. This CDR3 has 16 residues. The germline gives CDR1 MNHNS, CDR2 SASEGT. CDR3 in DNA: TGTGCCAGCAGTGATTTAGCGGGGTCAGCCAAAAACATTCAGTACTTC. Residues: CASSDLAGSAKNIQYF.

The V and J genes are TRBV28 and TRBJ1-6, with D unclear. The CDR3 has 14 residues. The germline V and J ends were trimmed by 4 bases and 9 bases, with 13 bases remaining between them. From germline, CDR1 is MDHEN and CDR2 SYDVKM. CDR3 sequence reads: CASSSPTSLSPLHF. The CDR3 DNA reads TGTGCCAGCAGTTCTCCGACATCTCTTTCACCCCTCCACTTT. The full variable domain, rest sourced from reference TRBV28 and TRBJ1-6, is DVKVTQSSRYLVKRTGEKVFLECVQDMDHENMFWYRQDPGLGLRLIYFSYDVKMKEKGDIPEGYSVSREKKERFSLILESASTNQTSMYLCASSSPTSLSPLHFGNGTRLTVT.